This T cell receptor (beta chain) was recorded in a study of cytomegalovirus exposure and HLA in healthy donors (dated by TCRdb to the late 2010s). Describing the broader study: In an earlier analysis of 587 of the donors, under 300 Gb of sequence data and some 100 million unique TCR beta sequences from roughly 180 million T cells were reported. The T cell repertoires of 700 or so subjects were profiled by immunosequencing and related to cytomegalovirus serostatus. The aim of the study was to test whether cataloging public T cell receptors could identify signatures of past pathogen exposure. To study patterns of TCR occurrence, a later analysis re-analyzed previously published TCR beta repertoires from 550 to 800 donors and added high-resolution HLA genotyping. Of the roughly 400 genotyped donors, around 81% fell in the genetic ancestry cluster associated with self-reported Caucasian donors. To decide whether each TCR beta V gene segment behaved as functional or pseudogenic, an earlier analysis of some 580 of the donors relied on high-throughput TCR beta sequencing. The study combined high-throughput TCR immunosequencing, statistical association of individual TCRs with disease status, and machine learning to predict cytomegalovirus infection status. HLA typing included class I and class II loci at four-digit resolution. In the later analysis, no new phenotypic data were used to find candidate immune exposures; instead, reliance was placed on TCR beta sequences and their occurrence across donors. Across approximately 400 genotyped donors of the cohort, an average of approximately 240,000 unique TCR beta nucleotide sequences per donor were sequenced, and roughly 20% of those sequences were non-productive. Typing coverage differed by locus: A, B, C, DRB1 and DQB1 were typed in about 629-640 donors, DQA1 in 500 to 550, DPA1 in over 600, and DPB1 in just under 490. Approximately 300 gigabases of sequencing data and roughly 90 million unique TCR sequences were included in an early release covering about 700 HLA-typed donors. All discovery cohort repertoires had been generated using a single sequencing platform. Besides the first cohort of approximately 670 subjects, a separate validation cohort made up of 120 different subjects was used. Donor age, sex, ethnicity and CMV serostatus were compiled alongside the repertoire data. In a later genetic analysis, genome-wide SNP genotypes for 398 of the 666 donors were used, and that subset was treated as a discovery cohort. About five DR-DQ haplotypes were handled as single units for association and clustering because linkage in the cohort was strong. What the authors observed across the whole study: Strong co-occurrence of HLA alleles, especially DR and DQ, made assigning TCR associations to individual alleles difficult. The classifier was reported to diagnose cytomegalovirus status with high specificity and sensitivity in both the original cohort and the validation cohort. In a later analysis, TCR association rates were found to vary across HLA loci, with the most associated TCRs seen for DRB1 alleles and the fewest for HLA-C alleles. A later analysis found that most CMV-associated TCR beta chains appeared HLA-restricted, with HLA associations seemingly driven largely by CMV exposure. Only TCR beta chains were sequenced in this cohort, and the absence of alpha or paired-chain data limited detectable features. The only immune exposure information available for the cohort was CMV serostatus. A total of 150 to 200 TCR beta chains were listed by the study as associated with cytomegalovirus. A cluster of highly shared sequence variants was judged likely to represent a technical artifact of the sequencing pipeline. An earlier analysis of approximately 600 of the donors showed that most TCR beta V segments appeared in productive rearrangements either about 90% or about 30% of the time, which broadly matched IMGT annotations. Most TCR sequences were seen in very few donors, while some public TCRs were found in many individuals. A later analysis reported that several top co-occurrence clusters appeared linked to parvovirus B19, influenza, CMV and Epstein-Barr virus. It was suggested by the authors that the approach could potentially be generalized to other disease states and immunological phenotypes. About 17 rarely observed V segments, including chromosome 9 orphons, were excluded from the earlier analysis of several hundred of the donors because counts were too low. V-gene and J-gene trimming of TCR beta chains was associated with a missense DCLRE1C variant in a later genetic analysis, and the association was replicated in an independent cohort. Sequencing depth was assumed to be roughly uniform across donors in the presence/absence analyses, though that assumption may not hold. At a false discovery rate of 0.05, a later analysis linked around 17,000 TCR beta sequences to specific HLA alleles. In a later analysis, HLA-associated TCR beta chains were found to be more clonally expanded and to have lower generation probabilities than equally common non-associated chains. A few of the identified cytomegalovirus-associated TCR beta chains were confirmed in vitro to be specific for cytomegalovirus antigens. Because HLA typing was missing for some donors at each locus, association tests included only the typed subset. A further reported finding was that TCR beta sequences accurately predicted the HLA-A and HLA-B alleles for most subjects in the first cohort. Correlated functional status among segregating V segments might be attributable to linkage disequilibrium, but an unknown experimental factor could not be ruled out. According to a later genetic analysis, donors in an Asian-associated ancestry cluster had fewer N-insertions in productive TCRs than the approximately 650-donor mean.

The cohort consisted of 600 or so healthy bone marrow donors. Cohort members were all nominally healthy when sampled, although unrecorded immune exposures were likely present. The donor tested CMV seronegative and was one of the 352 seronegative cohort members. Every donor gave a peripheral blood sample, and the peripheral blood mononuclear cells from that sample were used for TCR beta sequencing. Genomic DNA was extracted from the blood cell samples with the Qiagen DNeasy Blood Extraction Kit. This clone was detected a few times. Its antigen is unknown. The sample holds no much larger clone one base away, and base qualities are not on file. The library came from the immunoSEQ multiplex PCR assay. A mixture of 60 forward primers for TCR Vbeta segments and 13 reverse primers for TCR Jbeta segments was used in the multiplex PCR. The CDR3 region of rearranged TCR beta genes was amplified from genomic DNA by a multiplex PCR assay. On the Illumina HiSeq System, the amplified TCR beta libraries were sequenced as 87-base-pair reads. Turning to the authors' computational methods: Across the roughly 670 repertoires, a later analysis counted roughly 77 million unique TCR beta chains, roughly 11 million of which were shared by at least two donors. Raw reads were error-corrected and collapsed into unique sequences with a nearest-neighbor algorithm that merged closely related sequences to remove PCR and sequencing errors. V, D and J gene segments were assigned by aligning CDR3 sequences to IMGT reference sequences. For a sequence to be retained, at least a six-nucleotide match to both a V gene segment and a J gene segment was required. A rearrangement was called productive if the CDR3 had no stop codons and remained in frame with V and J, and every other rearrangement was called non-productive. Following IMGT convention, CDR3 was defined as the stretch from the second conserved V-encoded cysteine to the conserved J-encoded phenylalanine. The earlier analysis of about 500 of the donors excluded sequences that lacked an unambiguous match to a single V gene segment. In an earlier analysis of about 590 of the donors, a V segment was called functional when productive rearrangements were above 56.7%, and segregating when the standard deviation between donors exceeded 5%. A statistical classification framework was built for diagnosing cytomegalovirus status from the catalog of TCR beta chain sequences. In a later analysis, V and J genes were assigned by comparing TCR nucleotide sequences against IMGT/GENE-DB human TR gene sequences. Using the TCRdist pipeline, a later analysis assigned CDR3 sequences along with most-parsimonious VDJ recombination scenarios. In a later analysis, each TCR beta chain was defined by its CDR3 amino acid sequence together with its V-gene family, and reads lacking a unique V-gene family were excluded. To address suspected cross-contamination and a sequencing artifact, a later analysis removed 592 highly shared, low-generation-probability nucleotide sequences. A later analysis calculated a clonal expansion index for each public chain from normalized within-repertoire ranks of inferred template counts. In a later analysis, generation probabilities were computed with a VDJ recombination model fitted to out-of-frame rearrangements, and the resulting probabilities were checked against IGoR. In a later analysis, hypergeometric tests were used to score TCR-TCR, TCR-HLA and TCR-CMV co-occurrence, with a repertoire-size bias correction applied to TCR pairs. A later analysis estimated false discovery rates by permuting HLA or CMV assignments 20 times. In a later analysis, co-occurring TCRs were grouped with DBSCAN, and TCRdist sequence similarity was added when clustering was performed within HLA-allele-positive subsets. Repertoires with fewer than 30,000 or more than 120,000 public chains, plus five repertoires with anomalous nucleotide sharing, were excluded from co-occurrence clustering. TCRdb obtained this table from immuneACCESS and retained in-frame rearrangements with V and J assigned. These tables miss some clones; where compared with another copy, unresolved V genes account for less than half of the shortfall, and the remainder is unexplained. That table furnishes V, J and clone size, whereas the DNA furnished D and trimming. The sample profile shows approximately 150,000 clones; around 75% of them were found once. Around 2.4% of the sample comes from the top ten.

Source material: PBMCs. The receptor's source is a female donor in good health and CMV-seronegative.

CDR3 sequence: CASSLGLGRDYGYTF. The DNA reads TGTGCCAGCAGTTTGGGGCTGGGGAGGGATTATGGCTACACCTTC. The chain employs TRBV28 and TRBJ1-2, with TRBD1 perhaps the D gene, on 5 matching bases. The CDR3 sequence holds 15 residues, the cysteine and phenylalanine included. The retained sequence is limited to the CDR3, 45 bases, with the frame set at the first base. CDR1 is given as MDHEN and CDR2 as SYDVKM, both from the germline V gene. Trimming costs V 3 bases and J 5 bases, and their ends lie 16 bases apart.